The 27 T cell receptor beta chains listed next were all sequenced from one sample in a study of control samples from healthy donors and cancer patients. Sequencing was performed with immunoSEQ multiplex PCR; in TCRdb, only in-frame clones are kept and a portion is missing. Here the sample spans around 58,000 clones, approximately 95% being singletons. Sequenced sample: blood. All receptors derive from a woman aged 18-29 years in good health.

This sequence joins TRBV3-1 (or the pseudogene TRBV3-2) and TRBJ1-6; D is possibly TRBD1 (6 bases). Trimming cost V 3 bases and J 4 bases, with 13 bases left between them. Germline CDR1 reads LGHDT; CDR2 reads YNNKEL (reference sequence). This CDR3 is 16 amino acids long. CDR3 protein: CASSHGNRAYNSPLHF. CDR3 coding DNA: TGTGCCAGCAGCCATGGTAACAGGGCATATAATTCACCCCTCCACTTT.

This sequence joins TRBV2 and TRBJ1-2; D is undetermined. Germline V gene data show CDR1 as SNHLY and CDR2 as FYNNEI. The CDR3 is made up of 11 amino acids. The germline V and J ends were trimmed by 7 bases and 4 bases, with 7 bases remaining between them. Here the CDR3 DNA reads TGTGCCAGCACAGCAGCCTATGGCTACACCTTC. Its translation is CASTAAYGYTF. Based on the CDR3 plus reference TRBV2 and TRBJ1-2, the full variable domain is EPEVTQTPSHQVTQMGQEVILRCVPISNHLYFYWYRQILGQKVEFLVSFYNNEISEKSEIFDDQFSVERPDGSNFTLKIRSTKLEDSAMYFCASTAAYGYTFGSGTRLTVV.

The chain links TRBV6-6 to TRBJ1-2; 8 bases are a match to TRBD1. In germline, CDR1 is MNHNY, CDR2 SVGAGI (reference sequence). Trimming took 5 bases from V and 4 from J; bases not matched to a gene: 3. The CDR3 sequence is 13 residues long. The CDR3 nucleotides are TGTGCCAGCAGTCCAGGGGGCGCCTATGGCTACACCTTC. It specifies CASSPGGAYGYTF.

The chain combines TRBV3-1 (or the pseudogene TRBV3-2) with TRBJ2-3, with D maybe TRBD2 (6 bases). V was trimmed by 3 bases and J by 4 bases, leaving 8 bases between them. Germline V gene sequence: CDR1 LGHDT, CDR2 YNNKEL (reference sequence). The length of the CDR3 is 13 residues. DNA for the CDR3: TGTGCCAGCAGCCAGCGGGGACCAGATACGCAGTATTTT. Protein sequence: CASSQRGPDTQYF.

The chain links TRBV4-1 to TRBJ1-1; tentatively, D is TRBD1 (5 bases). CDR1 MGHRA and CDR2 YSYEKL come from the germline V gene. The CDR3 runs to 15 residues. Trimming stripped 1 base from V and 4 bases from J, with 13 bases between. The CDR3 loop is CASSQAIPGGTEAFF. CDR3 nucleotides: TGCGCCAGCAGCCAAGCCATACCGGGGGGCACTGAAGCTTTCTTT.

V and J are TRBV6-5 and TRBJ1-6; a possible D gene is TRBD1 (5 bases). CDR1 MNHEY and CDR2 SVGAGI come from the germline V gene. V was trimmed by 4 bases and J by 9 bases, leaving 13 bases between them. There are 14 residues in the CDR3. Written as DNA, the CDR3 is TGTGCCAGCAGTTCCACGGGGGATCTTTCACCCCTCCACTTT. It translates to CASSSTGDLSPLHF.

This sequence joins TRBV9 and TRBJ1-6, with D possibly TRBD1 on 5 matching bases. This CDR3 is 17 amino acids long. CDR1 SGDLS and CDR2 YYNGEE come from the germline V gene. V lost 4 bases and J 0 bases, leaving 14 bases between the germline ends. In nucleotides, the CDR3 is TGTGCCAGCAGCCCTGCGGGACGGAACTCCTATAATTCACCCCTCCACTTT. Amino acid sequence: CASSPAGRNSYNSPLHF. Variable domain in full (rest from reference TRBV9 and TRBJ1-6): DSGVTQTPKHLITATGQRVTLRCSPRSGDLSVYWYQQSLDQGLQFLIQYYNGEERAKGNILERFSAQQFPDLHSELNLSSLELGDSALYFCASSPAGRNSYNSPLHFGNGTRLTVT.

This chain connects TRBV7-6 to TRBJ1-4; D uncertain. This CDR3 is built from 15 residues. The V end lost 4 bases, the J end lost 7 bases, and 16 bases lay between the germline ends. Germline CDR1 reads SGHVS; CDR2 reads FNYEAQ. CDR3 loop: CASSSNSYPTEKLFF. The DNA for the CDR3 is TGTGCCAGCAGCTCCAACTCGTACCCAACTGAAAAACTGTTTTTT.

This clone was seen just once. The rearrangement uses TRBV6-5 and TRBJ2-7; 8 nucleotides match TRBD1. CDR3 length equals 13 residues. Trimming cost V 6 bases and J 5 bases; bases outside gene matches: 6. The germline V gene encodes CDR1 MNHEY and CDR2 SVGAGI. CDR3 residues: CASSGQGVNEQYF. The CDR3 DNA reads as TGTGCCAGCAGCGGACAGGGAGTCAACGAGCAGTACTTC.

The chain uses TRBV11-2 and TRBJ2-1, with D unresolved. V lost 3 bases and J lost 9, with 12 bases in between. Germline lookup yields CDR1 SGHAT and CDR2 FQNNGV. The CDR3 length is 13 residues. For the CDR3, the DNA is TGTGCCAGCAGCTTCTCACCCTCCTCTGAGCAGTTCTTC. Protein product: CASSFSPSSEQFF.

This clone was observed a single time. V and J are TRBV5-1 and TRBJ2-3; D possibly corresponds to TRBD1 (5 bases). This CDR3 has 15 amino acids. The V end lost 0 bases, the J end lost 0 bases, and 8 bases lay between the germline ends. From germline, CDR1 is SGHRS and CDR2 YFSETQ. The CDR3 DNA reads as TGCGCCAGCAGCTTGGTAGGGGCCAGCACAGATACGCAGTATTTT. Amino acids: CASSLVGASTDTQYF. Full variable domain (rest looked up from reference TRBV5-1 and TRBJ2-3): KAGVTQTPRYLIKTRGQQVTLSCSPISGHRSVSWYQQTPGQGLQFLFEYFSETQRNKGNFPGRFSGRQFSNSRSEMNVSTLELGDSALYLCASSLVGASTDTQYFGPGTRLTVL.

As regards this clone: Other DNA sequences within the sample encode an identical CDR3. V usage is TRBV2 and J usage is TRBJ2-3; weak D call: TRBD2 (7 bases). The germline V and J ends were trimmed by 6 bases and 5 bases, with 21 bases remaining between them. CDR1 is SNHLY and CDR2 is FYNNEI in the germline V gene. The CDR3 runs to 16 residues. CDR3 in amino acids: CASSGGYKGGGDTQYF. As DNA, the CDR3 is TGTGCCAGCAGCGGGGGCTACAAGGGAGGGGGAGATACGCAGTATTTT.

This chain connects TRBV9 to TRBJ2-5, with 7 bases identical to TRBD2. Trimming took 3 bases from V and 3 from J; bases not matched to a gene: 8. Looked up from germline, CDR1 is SGDLS and CDR2 is YYNGEE. The CDR3 has 15 amino acids. In DNA, the CDR3 is TGTGCCAGCAGCGCCCTCCGGGCGGGGGAAGAGACCCAGTACTTC. Amino acid sequence: CASSALRAGEETQYF.

The chain combines TRBV7-2 with TRBJ2-2; D is uncertain. V was clipped by 2 bases and J by 0 bases, with 7 bases between them. The CDR3 loop spans 15 amino acids. Germline loops: CDR1 SGHTA, CDR2 FQGNSA. The CDR3 protein is CASSLSQANTGELFF. In nucleotides, the CDR3 is TGTGCCAGCAGCTTAAGCCAGGCGAACACCGGGGAGCTGTTTTTT.

The CDR3 DNA reads as TGTGCCAGCAGTGAATCTTACGGGCAGAGGGAAGGCTACACCTTC. Amino acids: CASSESYGQREGYTF. The chain employs TRBV2 and TRBJ1-2; D ambiguous. Trimming removed 2 bases from V and 8 bases from J, with 18 bases in between. There are 15 residues in the CDR3. Germline V gives CDR1 SNHLY, CDR2 FYNNEI.

The chain combines TRBV28 with TRBJ1-2, with 10 bases lining up with TRBD1. Germline V gene lookup returns CDR1 MDHEN and CDR2 SYDVKM. The CDR3 sequence is 16 residues long. V gave up 5 bases and J gave up 8 bases; unmatched junction bases: 14. For the CDR3, the DNA is TGTGCCAGCAGTCGACGACCCGGGACAGGGGTGTTGGGCTACACCTTC. Translated, it gives CASSRRPGTGVLGYTF.

As regards this clone: This sample also contains other DNA sequences that code for the same CDR3. The V gene is TRBV12-3 or TRBV12-4, the J gene TRBJ1-1; a weak D match, TRBD1 (5 bases). This CDR3 region has 13 residues. The ends were cut back, 3 bases at V and 1 base at J, with 6 bases in the middle. CDR3 region: CASSLGPNTEAFF. The CDR3 DNA is TGTGCCAGCAGTTTGGGACCGAACACTGAAGCTTTCTTT.

The V call is TRBV6-1, the J call TRBJ1-4; no definite D call. The V gene lost 2 bases and the J gene lost 7 bases, with 11 bases spanning the gap. Germline V gene data show CDR1 as MNHNS and CDR2 as SASEGT. The CDR3 contains 14 residues. The CDR3 loop is CASSENLESEKLFF. In nucleotides, the CDR3 is TGTGCCAGCAGTGAAAACCTTGAGAGTGAAAAACTGTTTTTT.

V gene TRBV6-4 combines with J gene TRBJ1-2, with TRBD1 matching over 8 bases. This CDR3 comprises 12 residues. Trimming removed 3 bases from V and 10 bases from J; junction bases left unmatched: 4. Germline values: CDR1 MRHNA, CDR2 SNTAGT. In DNA, the CDR3 is TGTGCCAGCAGTGAGGGACAGGAACCCTACACCTTC. Translation gives CASSEGQEPYTF.

The chain couples TRBV6-5 to TRBJ1-5; D is unclear. The V end was cut by 0 bases, the J end by 0 bases, with 3 bases between. Germline CDR1 MNHEY, CDR2 SVGAGI. The CDR3 runs to 14 residues. The DNA of the CDR3 is TGTGCCAGCAGTTACTCGCGTAGCAATCAGCCCCAGCATTTT. This codes for CASSYSRSNQPQHF.

The rearrangement joins TRBV5-4 to TRBJ2-2, with TRBD1 matching 7 bases. Germline CDR1 reads SGHNT; CDR2 reads YYREEE (reference sequence). The length of the CDR3 is 12 residues. The ends lost 3 bases at V and 8 bases at J; junction bases unmatched: 1. This chain's CDR3 is CASSSGQGELFF. CDR3 nucleotides: TGTGCCAGCAGCTCGGGACAGGGGGAGCTGTTTTTT.

The chain carries TRBV18 and TRBJ1-2, with D possibly matching TRBD1 (6 bases). The germline V gene encodes CDR1 KGHSH and CDR2 LQKENI. V lost 3 bases to trimming and J lost 2 bases, with 13 bases between them. This CDR3 is 15 amino acids long. The CDR3 DNA reads TGTGCCAGCTCACCTTCCCCGGGACAAAACTATGGCTACACCTTC. This gives the protein CASSPSPGQNYGYTF.

Worth noting for this clone: The identical CDR3 is also encoded by other nucleotide sequences in the sample. The chain has TRBV5-1 and TRBJ2-7; TRBD2 matches at 8 bases. V shed 0 bases and J 1 base; nucleotides not matched to a gene: 6. Germline loops: CDR1 SGHRS, CDR2 YFSETQ. The CDR3 is made up of 16 amino acids. The CDR3 sequence: CASSLAGRGASYEQYF. CDR3 sequence (DNA): TGCGCCAGCAGCTTGGCCGGGAGGGGGGCTTCCTACGAGCAGTACTTC.

This chain uses TRBV11-2 with TRBJ2-7; 9 bases fit TRBD1. The CDR3 length is 15 residues. V trimming: 8 bases; J trimming: 5 bases; junction bases outside the gene matches: 13. Germline V gives CDR1 SGHAT, CDR2 FQNNGV. The CDR3 DNA follows: TGTGCCAGCCGACTGATTGGGGACAGGGCACACGAGCAGTACTTC. It codes for CASRLIGDRAHEQYF.

The gene calls are TRBV2 and TRBJ2-3, with 7 bases aligning to TRBD1. The J segment lost 4 bases and the V segment lost 9 bases, leaving 4 bases of the junction unmatched. The germline CDR1 and CDR2 sequences are SNHLY and FYNNEI. The CDR3 consists of 12 residues. For the CDR3, the DNA is TGTGCCAGAGGGGGCCTCTCAGATACGCAGTATTTT. Translation gives CARGGLSDTQYF.

The V and J genes are TRBV12-5 and TRBJ1-1; tentatively, D is TRBD1 (5 bases). Germline-derived CDR1 and CDR2 are LGHNT and FRNRAP. This CDR3 spans 19 amino acids. V lost 0 bases and J 4 bases, leaving 24 bases between the germline ends. The CDR3 sequence: CASGLVGLPHAGRGTEAFF. In DNA form, the CDR3 reads TGTGCTAGTGGTTTGGTTGGCCTACCCCATGCGGGACGGGGCACTGAAGCTTTCTTT. Using reference TRBV12-5 and TRBJ1-1 for the parts outside the CDR3, the full variable domain is DARVTQTPRHKVTEMGQEVTMRCQPILGHNTVFWYRQTMMQGLELLAYFRNRAPLDDSGMPKDRFSAEMPDATLATLKIQPSEPRDSAVYFCASGLVGLPHAGRGTEAFFGQGTRLTVV.

The chain has TRBV5-5 and TRBJ2-2, with 7 bases fitting TRBD1. CDR3 size: 14 residues. Trimming cost V 2 bases and J 4 bases; bases outside gene matches: 2. The germline V gene has CDR1 SGHKS and CDR2 YYEKEE (reference sequence). The CDR3 loop is CASSFRDSTGELFF. In nucleotides, the CDR3 is TGTGCCAGCAGCTTCCGGGACAGCACCGGGGAGCTGTTTTTT.